This TCR beta chain was recovered during a study of spatial heterogeneity in lung cancer. About the research overall: A consistent excess of beta-chain over alpha-chain sequences was detected.

Unique molecular identifiers, one per molecule, were present on every TCR cDNA molecule. TCRdb re-derived calls from the 5' RACE reads in MiXCR, one entry per CDR3 protein. The sample lists some 40,000 distinct CDR3 sequences, approximately 5.2% occurring once. The CDR3 is 13 residues long. Germline values: CDR1 MNHEY, CDR2 SMNVEV (reference sequence). V was cut by 2 bases and J by 7 bases, with 8 bases left in between. This clonotype has at least ten counts. Time point given: sample taken at primary tumor resection. The input for sequencing was PBMCs, taken at surgery. The genes are TRBV27 and TRBJ2-2, with D perhaps TRBD1 (5 bases). This sequence originates from a female donor with early-stage non-small cell lung cancer. The DNA for the CDR3 is TGTGCCAGCAGTTTAGGCAGGGTCGGGGAGCTGTTTTTT. Encoded protein: CASSLGRVGELFF.